The 15 T cell receptor beta chains presented below share a single source sample, sequenced in a study of T-cell reconstitution after alpha-beta-depleted transplantation in children. Preparation of the TCRbeta library used unique molecular identifiers. Each CDR3 protein is one row after TCRdb ran MiXCR on the PCR reads. The sample records 550,000 to 600,000 distinct CDR3 sequences, approximately 22% being singletons. This specimen was PBMCs, mostly from graft donor cells, taken 360 days after TCRalphabeta/CD19-depleted stem cell transplant. These receptors were taken from a boy in the first two years of life who had a stem cell transplant for acute myeloid leukemia, so the T cells may come from the graft donor.

The chain combines TRBV29-1 with TRBJ2-1; 7 bases align to TRBD2. Losses at the gene ends were 3 bases for V and 6 bases for J; bases not matched to a gene: 5. The CDR3 is made up of 13 amino acids. Germline lookup yields CDR1 SQVTM and CDR2 ANQGSEA. Written as DNA, the CDR3 is TGCAGCGTTGACGGGGGGTCCCGCAATGAGCAGTTCTTC. Encoded protein: CSVDGGSRNEQFF.

This clonotype was seen more than once but under ten times. J is TRBJ2-1 and V is TRBV12-3 or TRBV12-4; TRBD2 matches 9 bases. This CDR3 is 16 amino acids long. After removal of 1 base from V and 7 bases from J, the junction contained 8 bases not matched to a gene. The CDR3 spells CASSLGRGGAGNEQFF. In nucleotides, the CDR3 is TGTGCCAGCAGTTTAGGTCGCGGGGGGGCGGGGAATGAGCAGTTCTTC.

This chain uses TRBV25-1 with TRBJ2-1; D may correspond to TRBD1 or TRBD2 (6 bases each). Germline CDR1 reads MGHDK; CDR2 reads SYGVNS. The CDR3 length is 14 residues. With 6 bases removed from V and 11 bases from J, the gap between germline ends came to 20 bases. CDR3 sequence (DNA): TGTGCCAGCAGGGCCGGAGGGGGTAAAGATAAGCAGTTCTTC. It yields the protein CASRAGGGKDKQFF.

The V call is TRBV6-6, the J call TRBJ1-1, with D possibly being TRBD1 (5 bases). This CDR3 has 12 residues. The germline V gene has CDR1 MNHNY and CDR2 SVGAGI (reference sequence). V lost 5 bases and J 10 bases, leaving 14 bases between the germline ends. CDR3 region: CASSVPGLGAFF. The CDR3 bases are TGTGCCAGCAGTGTCCCGGGACTCGGAGCTTTCTTT.

In this sample, this clonotype turned up a few times. The rearrangement joins TRBV5-5 to TRBJ2-5; TRBD1 agrees at 9 bases. The length of the CDR3 is 15 residues. Germline V gene lookup returns CDR1 SGHKS and CDR2 YYEKEE (reference sequence). V lost 0 bases and J lost 12; bases outside the gene matches: 12. The CDR3 coding sequence is TGTGCCAGCAGCTTGGTCTCACCGGGACAGGGCTCCGAGTACTTC. Translated, it gives CASSLVSPGQGSEYF.

This chain joins TRBV4-3 and TRBJ2-3, with D tentatively TRBD1 (6 bases). The CDR3 contains 19 residues. From germline, CDR1 is LGHNA and CDR2 YSLEER. The V end lost 0 bases, the J end lost 0 bases, and 19 bases lay between the germline ends. CDR3: CASSQDVRDKLTSTDTQYF. Written as DNA, the CDR3 is TGCGCCAGCAGCCAAGATGTTCGGGACAAGCTCACTAGCACAGATACGCAGTATTTT.

This clonotype was observed many times. This chain connects TRBV28 to TRBJ1-1, with D tentatively TRBD1 (6 bases). Germline-derived CDR1 and CDR2 are MDHEN and SYDVKM. The length of the CDR3 is 11 residues. Trimming stripped 10 bases from V and 7 bases from J, with 13 bases between. CDR3 in DNA: TGTGCCACAAAAGGGGGACGTGAAGCTTTCTTT. It yields the protein CATKGGREAFF. Complete variable domain (other parts from reference TRBV28 and TRBJ1-1): DVKVTQSSRYLVKRTGEKVFLECVQDMDHENMFWYRQDPGLGLRLIYFSYDVKMKEKGDIPEGYSVSREKKERFSLILESASTNQTSMYLCATKGGREAFFGQGTRLTVV.

This clonotype has just a few counts. This chain joins TRBV2 and TRBJ1-1, with D perhaps matching TRBD1 (5 bases). Between the trimmed V and J ends, which lost 6 bases and 7 bases, there was a span of 15 bases. CDR3 length equals 13 residues. CDR1 is SNHLY and CDR2 is FYNNEI in the germline V gene. The CDR3 region has the DNA TGTGCCAGCAGGGAAATCCGGGACGGTGAAGCTTTCTTT. As protein: CASREIRDGEAFF.

This clonotype was recorded many times. This chain uses TRBV12-3 or TRBV12-4 with TRBJ2-5; TRBD1 is a possible D gene (6 bases). Trimming stripped 5 bases from V and 7 bases from J, with 23 bases between. The CDR3 length is 16 residues. CDR3 sequence (DNA): TGTGCCAGCAGTCCCACAGGGATATCACCGGCAGGGACCCAGTACTTC. Translated: CASSPTGISPAGTQYF.

The V and J genes are TRBV20-1 and TRBJ1-3; tentatively, D is TRBD1 (5 bases). V shed 5 bases and J shed 0 bases, with 14 bases lying between them. Germline assignment: CDR1 DFQATT and CDR2 SNEGSKA (reference sequence). The CDR3 is 15 residues long. CDR3 sequence: CSAFGGQLSGNTIYF. The CDR3 DNA follows: TGCAGTGCTTTCGGCGGACAACTCTCTGGAAACACCATATATTTT.

This clonotype came up many times. This rearrangement joins TRBV20-1 to TRBJ2-3, with D unresolved. This CDR3 is built from 11 residues. Trimming left V 3 bases short and J 1 base short, with 2 bases between. Germline lookup yields CDR1 DFQATT and CDR2 SNEGSKA (reference sequence). The CDR3 nucleotides are TGCAGTGCTAGTCGCACAGATACGCAGTATTTT. It codes for CSASRTDTQYF.

This chain uses TRBV14 with TRBJ2-7; D remains unclear. With 6 bases removed from V and 7 bases from J, the gap between germline ends came to 16 bases. This CDR3 has 13 residues. CDR1 and CDR2 from the germline V gene are SGHDN and FVKESK. CDR3 in DNA: TGTGCCAGCAGTTCAGGCAGTTACTGGGAGCAGTACGTC. As protein: CASSSGSYWEQYV.

The chain is built from TRBV9 and TRBJ2-1; D is possibly TRBD2 (6 bases). The germline CDR1 and CDR2 sequences are SGDLS and YYNGEE. This CDR3 spans 11 amino acids. The V gene lost 7 bases and the J gene lost 9 bases, with 11 bases spanning the gap. In DNA form, the CDR3 reads TGTGCCAGCGGTGACGGGGGTGAGCAGTTCTTC. Amino acid sequence: CASGDGGEQFF.

This clonotype has only a few counts. One end of the junction is discordant with germline, which a read error may explain. The chain employs TRBV29-1 and TRBJ1-4, with D maybe TRBD1 (5 bases). Germline CDR1 reads SQVTM; CDR2 reads ANQGSEA. The CDR3 has 13 residues. In nucleotides, the CDR3 is TGCAGCGTCGAAGGGGAAGCTAATGAAAAACTGTTTTTT. Protein product: CSVEGEANEKLFF.

This clonotype was seen at least ten times. The gene calls are TRBV6-1 and TRBJ2-1; D unclear. Germline V gene lookup returns CDR1 MNHNS and CDR2 SASEGT. The ends were cut back, 6 bases at V and 5 bases at J, with 17 bases in the middle. The CDR3 runs 15 residues. Here the CDR3 reads CASSPIHSVDNEQFF. CDR3 nucleotides: TGTGCCAGCAGCCCTATACACTCAGTAGACAATGAGCAGTTCTTC.